This entry lists 27 T cell receptor beta chains sequenced from one sample in a study of blood T cell repertoires in COVID-19. Clones were read by immunoSEQ multiplex PCR, and TCRdb kept only the in-frame ones, dropping some. This table holds some 260,000 clones, about 91% found once. Sequencing was performed on peripheral blood. The receptors derive from a woman aged 25-40 years with COVID-19, enrolled during active disease.

The chain employs TRBV2 and TRBJ2-1; D possibly corresponds to TRBD2 (6 bases). Deletions cut 2 bases from V and 8 bases from J, with 13 bases between. From germline, CDR1 is SNHLY and CDR2 FYNNEI. The CDR3 runs 14 residues. The chain's CDR3 is CASSEPLALYEQFF. The DNA for the CDR3 is TGTGCCAGCAGTGAACCACTAGCTCTCTATGAGCAGTTCTTC.

This chain links TRBV4-3 with TRBJ1-2; unclear D gene. Germline V gives CDR1 LGHNA, CDR2 YSLEER. Trimming stripped 1 base from V and 5 bases from J, with 14 bases between. This CDR3 has 15 amino acids. CDR3 protein: CASSQVASSYYGYTF. The CDR3 DNA follows: TGCGCCAGCAGCCAAGTAGCTTCCTCATATTATGGCTACACCTTC.

The CDR3 here is CASSLGDSYNSNEQFF. The CDR3 coding sequence is TGTGCCAGCAGCTTGGGGGACTCTTATAACTCCAATGAGCAGTTCTTC. The chain is built from TRBV5-6 and TRBJ2-1; TRBD2 might be the D (6 bases). V shed 0 bases and J shed 6 bases, with 16 bases lying between them. The CDR3 totals 16 residues. Germline CDR1 is SGHDT and CDR2 is YYEEEE.

DNA for the CDR3: TGTGCCAGCAAACAACAGGGGGTTTATTCACCCCTCCACTTT. This gives the protein CASKQQGVYSPLHF. The genes are TRBV2 and TRBJ1-6, with 8 nucleotides matching TRBD1. The CDR3 sequence is 14 residues long. Germline V CDR1 and CDR2: SNHLY, FYNNEI. V lost 7 bases and J lost 8; bases outside the gene matches: 7.

The V and J genes are TRBV19 and TRBJ2-1; D ambiguous. This CDR3 is 13 amino acids long. Trimming pared 2 bases from V and 5 bases from J, leaving 7 bases between. In germline, CDR1 is LNHDA, CDR2 SQIVND (reference sequence). CDR3 nucleotide sequence: TGTGCCAGTAGTATAAACAGAAACAATGAGCAGTTCTTC. This sequence encodes CASSINRNNEQFF.

This chain links TRBV19 with TRBJ1-1; 10 bases match TRBD1. Germline CDR1 and CDR2: LNHDA and SQIVND (reference sequence). The CDR3 is 15 residues long. Losses at the gene ends were 5 bases for V and 3 bases for J; bases not matched to a gene: 6. CDR3 coding DNA: TGTGCCAGTAGTCCGAAGACAGGGGGCTACACTGAAGCTTTCTTT. As protein: CASSPKTGGYTEAFF. Full variable domain (outside the CDR3, taken from reference TRBV19 and TRBJ1-1): DGGITQSPKYLFRKEGQNVTLSCEQNLNHDAMYWYRQDPGQGLRLIYYSQIVNDFQKGDIAEGYSVSREKKESFPLTVTSAQKNPTAFYLCASSPKTGGYTEAFFGQGTRLTVV.

V and J are TRBV19 and TRBJ1-1, with 8 nucleotides matching TRBD1. J gave up 4 bases and V 1 base, and 8 bases lay outside the gene matches. Per germline, CDR1 LNHDA and CDR2 SQIVND (reference sequence). The CDR3 runs to 16 residues. This chain's CDR3 is CASSIVPGQASTEAFF. CDR3 bases: TGTGCCAGTAGTATAGTCCCGGGACAGGCCTCCACTGAAGCTTTCTTT. Based on the CDR3 plus reference TRBV19 and TRBJ1-1, the full variable domain is DGGITQSPKYLFRKEGQNVTLSCEQNLNHDAMYWYRQDPGQGLRLIYYSQIVNDFQKGDIAEGYSVSREKKESFPLTVTSAQKNPTAFYLCASSIVPGQASTEAFFGQGTRLTVV.

V is TRBV28 and J is TRBJ1-1; TRBD1 might be the D (6 bases). The CDR3 spans 13 residues. The V and J ends lost 6 bases and 8 bases respectively, with 16 bases between them. CDR1 is MDHEN and CDR2 is SYDVKM in the germline V gene. The CDR3: CASRKRGMREAFF. The CDR3 DNA follows: TGTGCCAGCAGAAAGAGGGGGATGAGGGAAGCTTTCTTT.

This clone was found once. The rearrangement links TRBV3-1 (or the pseudogene TRBV3-2) to TRBJ2-3, with 7 positions matching TRBD2. Germline values: CDR1 LGHDT, CDR2 YNNKEL (reference sequence). The CDR3 spans 16 residues. The ends lost 0 bases at V and 8 bases at J; junction bases unmatched: 11. The CDR3 is CASSQEAGVSHGTQYF. In DNA, the CDR3 is TGTGCCAGCAGCCAAGAGGCGGGAGTAAGTCACGGTACGCAGTATTTT.

This rearrangement joins TRBV28 to TRBJ2-7; 10 nucleotides match TRBD1. The V gene's germline CDR1 is MDHEN and CDR2 SYDVKM. Trimming cost V 7 bases and J 3 bases; bases outside gene matches: 6. This CDR3 has 14 amino acids. CDR3 protein: CASTLRTGGYEQYF. The CDR3 bases are TGTGCCAGCACCCTCCGGACAGGGGGCTACGAGCAGTACTTC.

This clone is a singleton in its sample. CDR3 sequence reads: CASSLYRRVFF. For the CDR3, the DNA is TGTGCCAGCAGTTTATACAGGAGGGTGTTTTTT. This chain joins TRBV12-3 or TRBV12-4 and TRBJ1-4, with TRBD1 as a possible D gene (5 bases). The CDR3 is 11 amino acids. Between the trimmed V and J ends, which lost 2 bases and 15 bases, there was a span of 10 bases.

The rearrangement links TRBV27 to TRBJ1-5; weak D call: TRBD1 (5 bases). The germline CDR1 and CDR2 sequences are MNHEY and SMNVEV (reference sequence). Deletions cut 5 bases from V and 0 bases from J, with 11 bases between. This CDR3 spans 15 amino acids. The DNA for the CDR3 is TGTGCCAGCAGTCCCCGAACAGGTAGCAATCAGCCCCAGCATTTT. Protein: CASSPRTGSNQPQHF.

J is TRBJ2-5 and V is TRBV2; 9 bases align to TRBD2. CDR3 length: 14 residues. V shed 3 bases and J 7 bases; nucleotides not matched to a gene: 6. Germline CDR1 is SNHLY and CDR2 is FYNNEI. The CDR3 DNA reads TGTGCCAGCAGTGATGCGGGAGCGGGAGGGACCCAGTACTTC. Encoded protein: CASSDAGAGGTQYF.

The chain employs TRBV18 and TRBJ1-2; D call uncertain. In germline, CDR1 is KGHSH, CDR2 LQKENI. The CDR3 runs 14 residues. The V end was cut by 2 bases, the J end by 7 bases, with 14 bases between. The CDR3: CASSPTRDASGYTF. The CDR3 DNA sequence: TGTGCCAGCTCACCAACGAGGGATGCCTCTGGCTACACCTTC.

CDR3 nucleotide sequence: TGTGCCAGCAGCTCCCGGTCTAGCGGGGGAAATGAGCAGTTCTTC. It encodes CASSSRSSGGNEQFF. This chain uses TRBV11-2 with TRBJ2-1; TRBD2 aligns across 10 bases. Germline assignment: CDR1 SGHAT and CDR2 FQNNGV. The length of the CDR3 is 15 residues. V trimming: 4 bases; J trimming: 7 bases; junction bases outside the gene matches: 7.

This chain connects TRBV10-3 to TRBJ1-1; unclear D gene. Trimming took 0 bases from V and 1 from J, leaving 9 bases between them. The CDR3 runs 15 residues. Germline CDR1 is ENHRY and CDR2 is SYGVKD. CDR3 bases: TGTGCCATCAGTGAGTCGCGAGGAGGGAACACTGAAGCTTTCTTT. Translated: CAISESRGGNTEAFF.

CDR3 amino acids: CASSDAVVWQGDNEQFF. The DNA for the CDR3 is TGTGCCAGCAGCGACGCGGTAGTCTGGCAGGGTGACAATGAGCAGTTCTTC. The chain recombines TRBV11-2 with TRBJ2-1, with D possibly TRBD1 on 5 matching bases. There are 17 residues in the CDR3. Germline lookup yields CDR1 SGHAT and CDR2 FQNNGV. V was cut by 5 bases and J by 5 bases, with 22 bases left in between.

This clone was detected once. This chain links TRBV11-3 with TRBJ1-6; D perhaps matches TRBD1 (5 bases). Trimming took 0 bases from V and 8 from J, leaving 11 bases between them. Germline V gives CDR1 SGHNT, CDR2 YENEEA. This CDR3 is built from 15 residues. CDR3 loop: CASSLEGGRDSPLHF. CDR3 bases: TGTGCCAGCAGCTTAGAGGGGGGAAGGGATTCACCCCTCCACTTT.

This rearrangement joins TRBV28 to TRBJ2-7, with unresolved D. Germline V gene lookup returns CDR1 MDHEN and CDR2 SYDVKM. V was clipped by 2 bases and J by 2 bases, with 7 bases between them. This CDR3 comprises 13 residues. Written as DNA, the CDR3 is TGTGCCAGCAGTTTAGTTCTACCCTACGAGCAGTACTTC. It specifies CASSLVLPYEQYF.

The V call is TRBV5-4, the J call TRBJ2-3, with 13 bases that match TRBD2. This CDR3 region has 16 residues. V shed 4 bases, J shed 3 bases, and the junction held 5 bases outside the gene matches. The V gene's germline CDR1 is SGHNT and CDR2 YYREEE (reference sequence). The CDR3 here is CASSHQLAGGTDTQYF. The CDR3 DNA sequence: TGTGCCAGCAGCCATCAACTAGCGGGGGGGACAGATACGCAGTATTTT.

A single count supports this clone. The genes are TRBV19 and TRBJ2-3; D unresolved. Germline CDR1 LNHDA, CDR2 SQIVND (reference sequence). V lost 5 bases and J 0 bases, leaving 12 bases between the germline ends. CDR3 length: 15 amino acids. Here the CDR3 DNA reads TGTGCCAGTAGTTTAGGGCCTCTTAGCACAGATACGCAGTATTTT. This sequence encodes CASSLGPLSTDTQYF.

The V and J genes are TRBV6-5 and TRBJ2-7; 11 bases line up with TRBD1. The CDR3 consists of 14 residues. Looked up from germline, CDR1 is MNHEY and CDR2 is SVGAGI. The V and J ends lost 6 bases and 6 bases, in that order; junction bases with no gene match: 7. CDR3 in amino acids: CASRRDRGRSEQYF. CDR3 in DNA: TGTGCCAGCAGACGGGACAGGGGGAGGAGCGAGCAGTACTTC.

In the case of this clone: Relative to the germline gene, one junction end is altered; a read error may explain this. The CDR3 DNA sequence: TGTGCCAGCAGCTTGAGACAGGGGGTAATCTCCACTTTT. Translation: CASSLRQGVISTF. The chain links TRBV5-8 to TRBJ1-5; 9 bases agree with TRBD1. Looked up from germline, CDR1 is SGHTS and CDR2 is YDEGEE. This CDR3 is 13 amino acids long.

This chain links TRBV10-3 with TRBJ1-1; 7 bases match TRBD1. With V trimmed by 9 bases and J by 5 bases, 6 bases remained unmatched. The V gene's germline CDR1 is ENHRY and CDR2 SYGVKD. This CDR3 has 12 amino acids. CDR3 nucleotide sequence: TGTGCCATTCGACAGGGCGAAACTGAAGCTTTCTTT. Translated: CAIRQGETEAFF.

The chain couples TRBV23-1 to TRBJ1-3; 7 bases agree with TRBD1. TRBV23-1 is placed among ORFs of uncertain function. The junction had 8 bases not matched to a gene; V was cut back by 4 bases and J by 5 bases. CDR3 length: 15 residues. The CDR3 coding sequence is TGCGCCAGCAGTCTGATCTTAGGGGGCCGAAACACCATATATTTT. This gives the protein CASSLILGGRNTIYF.

The CDR3 reads CASSDSYSNQPQHF. Here the CDR3 DNA reads TGTGCCAGCAGTGACAGTTATAGCAATCAGCCCCAGCATTTT. The J gene is TRBJ1-5, the V gene TRBV2; D not resolved. Trimming pared 3 bases from V and 0 bases from J, leaving 6 bases between. Germline loops: CDR1 SNHLY, CDR2 FYNNEI. This CDR3 has 14 amino acids.

V is TRBV28 and J is TRBJ1-2; 10 positions agree with TRBD1. V lost 6 bases to trimming and J lost 3 bases; unmatched junction nucleotides: 4. CDR1 and CDR2 (germline): MDHEN, SYDVKM. This CDR3 contains 14 residues. The CDR3 is CASSRQGAHYGYTF. CDR3 bases: TGTGCCAGCAGCCGACAGGGGGCCCACTATGGCTACACCTTC.